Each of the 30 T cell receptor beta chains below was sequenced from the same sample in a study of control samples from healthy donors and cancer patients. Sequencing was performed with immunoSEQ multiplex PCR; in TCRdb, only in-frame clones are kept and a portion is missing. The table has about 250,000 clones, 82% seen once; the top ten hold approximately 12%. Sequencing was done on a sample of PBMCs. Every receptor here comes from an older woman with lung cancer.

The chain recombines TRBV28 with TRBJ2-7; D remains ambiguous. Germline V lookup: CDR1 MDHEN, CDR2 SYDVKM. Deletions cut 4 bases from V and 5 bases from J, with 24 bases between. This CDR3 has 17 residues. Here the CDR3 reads CASSSLRAGSSGDEQYF. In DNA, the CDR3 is TGTGCCAGCAGTTCCCTGAGAGCCGGGTCCTCTGGCGACGAGCAGTACTTC.

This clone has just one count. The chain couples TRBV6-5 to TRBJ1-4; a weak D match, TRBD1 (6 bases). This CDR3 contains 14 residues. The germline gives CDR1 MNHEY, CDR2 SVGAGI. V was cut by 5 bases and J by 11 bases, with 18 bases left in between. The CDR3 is CASSNTGSGDKLFF. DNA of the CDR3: TGTGCCAGCAGTAACACAGGGTCGGGAGACAAACTGTTTTTT.

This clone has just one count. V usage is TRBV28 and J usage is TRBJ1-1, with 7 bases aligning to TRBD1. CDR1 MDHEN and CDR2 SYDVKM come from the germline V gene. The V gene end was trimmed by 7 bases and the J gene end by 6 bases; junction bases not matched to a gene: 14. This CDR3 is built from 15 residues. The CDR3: CASIVRDRGGPEAFF. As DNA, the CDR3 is TGTGCCAGCATCGTTAGGGACAGAGGTGGACCTGAAGCTTTCTTT.

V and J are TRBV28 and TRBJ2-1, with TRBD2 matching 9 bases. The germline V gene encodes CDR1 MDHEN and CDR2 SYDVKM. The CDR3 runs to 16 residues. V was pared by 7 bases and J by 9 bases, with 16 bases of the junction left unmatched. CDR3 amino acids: CASTQSRLAEGGEQFF. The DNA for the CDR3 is TGTGCCAGCACCCAGTCTCGACTAGCGGAGGGGGGTGAGCAGTTCTTC.

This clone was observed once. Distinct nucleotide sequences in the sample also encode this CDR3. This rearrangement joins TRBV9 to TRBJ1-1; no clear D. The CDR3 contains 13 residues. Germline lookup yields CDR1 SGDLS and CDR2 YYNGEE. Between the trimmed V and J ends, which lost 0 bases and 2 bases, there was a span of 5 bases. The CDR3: CASSVAPNTEAFF. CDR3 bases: TGTGCCAGCAGCGTAGCTCCAAACACTGAAGCTTTCTTT.

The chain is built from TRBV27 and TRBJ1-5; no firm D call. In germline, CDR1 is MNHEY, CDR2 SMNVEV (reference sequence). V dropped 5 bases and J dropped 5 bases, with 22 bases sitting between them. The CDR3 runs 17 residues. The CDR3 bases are TGTGCCAGCAGTCTCTCCCCCCGTCTCCTGCCGTATCAGCCCCAGCATTTT. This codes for CASSLSPRLLPYQPQHF.

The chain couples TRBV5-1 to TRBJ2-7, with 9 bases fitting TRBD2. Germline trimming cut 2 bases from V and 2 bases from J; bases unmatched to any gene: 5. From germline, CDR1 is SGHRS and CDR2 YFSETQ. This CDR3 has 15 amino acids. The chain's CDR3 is CASSLLSGSTYEQYF. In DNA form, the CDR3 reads TGCGCCAGCAGCTTACTTAGCGGGAGCACCTACGAGCAGTACTTC.

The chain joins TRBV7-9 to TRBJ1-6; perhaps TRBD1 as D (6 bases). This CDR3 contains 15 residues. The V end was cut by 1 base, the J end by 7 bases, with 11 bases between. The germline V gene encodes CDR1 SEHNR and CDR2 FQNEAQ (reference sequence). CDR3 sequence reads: CASSLEFTGNSPLHF. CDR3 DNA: TGTGCCAGCAGCTTAGAATTTACAGGGAATTCACCCCTCCACTTT.

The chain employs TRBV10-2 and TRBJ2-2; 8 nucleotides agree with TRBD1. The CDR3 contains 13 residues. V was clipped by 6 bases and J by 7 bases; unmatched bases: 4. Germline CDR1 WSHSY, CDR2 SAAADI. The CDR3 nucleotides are TGCGCCAGCAGCCTGGACAGGGACGGGGAGCTGTTTTTT. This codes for CASSLDRDGELFF.

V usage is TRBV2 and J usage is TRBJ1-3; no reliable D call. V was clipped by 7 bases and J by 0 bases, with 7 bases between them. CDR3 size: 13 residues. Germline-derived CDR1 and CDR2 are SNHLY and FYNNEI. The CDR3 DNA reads TGTGCCAGCACCCTGAGCTCTGGAAACACCATATATTTT. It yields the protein CASTLSSGNTIYF.

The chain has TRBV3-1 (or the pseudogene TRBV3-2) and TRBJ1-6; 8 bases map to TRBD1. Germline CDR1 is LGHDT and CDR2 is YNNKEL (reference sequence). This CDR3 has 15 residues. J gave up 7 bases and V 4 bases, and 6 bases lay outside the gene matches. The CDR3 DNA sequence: TGTGCCAGCAGCCCGACAGGGGTTGGGAATTCACCCCTCCACTTT. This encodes CASSPTGVGNSPLHF.

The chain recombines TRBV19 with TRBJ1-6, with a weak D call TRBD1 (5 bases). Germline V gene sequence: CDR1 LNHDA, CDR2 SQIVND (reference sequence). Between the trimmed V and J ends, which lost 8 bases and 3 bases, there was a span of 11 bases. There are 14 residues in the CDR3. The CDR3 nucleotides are TGTGCCAGTTCGCACGGGGGCTATAATTCACCCCTCCACTTT. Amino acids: CASSHGGYNSPLHF.

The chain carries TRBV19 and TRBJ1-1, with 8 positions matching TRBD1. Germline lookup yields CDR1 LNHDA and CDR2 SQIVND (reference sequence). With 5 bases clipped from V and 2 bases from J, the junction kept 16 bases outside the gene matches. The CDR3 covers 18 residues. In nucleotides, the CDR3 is TGTGCCAGTAGTTTGACCCCCCCGGGGACAGGACCTAACACTGAAGCTTTCTTT. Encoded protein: CASSLTPPGTGPNTEAFF.

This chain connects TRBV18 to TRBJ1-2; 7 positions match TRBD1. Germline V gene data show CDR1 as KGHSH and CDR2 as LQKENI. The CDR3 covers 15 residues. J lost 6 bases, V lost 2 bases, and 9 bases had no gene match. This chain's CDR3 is CASSPNTGAMDGYTF. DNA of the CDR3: TGTGCCAGCTCACCAAATACAGGGGCAATGGATGGCTACACCTTC.

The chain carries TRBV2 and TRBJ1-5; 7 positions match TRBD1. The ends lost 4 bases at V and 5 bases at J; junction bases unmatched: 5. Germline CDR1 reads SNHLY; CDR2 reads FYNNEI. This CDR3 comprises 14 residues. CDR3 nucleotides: TGTGCCAGCAGTGCACAGGGGCGAGATCAGCCCCAGCATTTT. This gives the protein CASSAQGRDQPQHF.

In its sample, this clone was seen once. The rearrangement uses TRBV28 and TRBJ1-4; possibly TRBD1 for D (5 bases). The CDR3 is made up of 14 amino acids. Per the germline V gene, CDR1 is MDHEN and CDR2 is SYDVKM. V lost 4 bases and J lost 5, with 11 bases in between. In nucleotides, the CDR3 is TGTGCCAGCAGTTCCGGGACCGAGAATGAAAAACTGTTTTTT. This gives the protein CASSSGTENEKLFF.

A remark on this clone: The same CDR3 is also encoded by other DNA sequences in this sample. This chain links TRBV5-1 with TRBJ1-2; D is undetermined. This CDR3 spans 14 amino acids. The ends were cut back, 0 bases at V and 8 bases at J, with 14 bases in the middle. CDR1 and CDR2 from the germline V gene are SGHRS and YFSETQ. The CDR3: CASSLAGAGEGYTF. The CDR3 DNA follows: TGCGCCAGCAGCTTGGCGGGTGCCGGAGAAGGCTACACCTTC. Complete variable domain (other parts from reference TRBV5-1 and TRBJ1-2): KAGVTQTPRYLIKTRGQQVTLSCSPISGHRSVSWYQQTPGQGLQFLFEYFSETQRNKGNFPGRFSGRQFSNSRSEMNVSTLELGDSALYLCASSLAGAGEGYTFGSGTRLTVV.

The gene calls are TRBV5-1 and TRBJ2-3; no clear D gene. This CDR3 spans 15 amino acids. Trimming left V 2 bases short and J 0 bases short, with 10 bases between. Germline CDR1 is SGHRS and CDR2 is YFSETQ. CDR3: CASSFPSSSTDTQYF. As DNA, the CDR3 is TGCGCCAGCAGCTTTCCGAGTTCTAGCACAGATACGCAGTATTTT. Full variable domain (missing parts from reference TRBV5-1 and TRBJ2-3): KAGVTQTPRYLIKTRGQQVTLSCSPISGHRSVSWYQQTPGQGLQFLFEYFSETQRNKGNFPGRFSGRQFSNSRSEMNVSTLELGDSALYLCASSFPSSSTDTQYFGPGTRLTVL.

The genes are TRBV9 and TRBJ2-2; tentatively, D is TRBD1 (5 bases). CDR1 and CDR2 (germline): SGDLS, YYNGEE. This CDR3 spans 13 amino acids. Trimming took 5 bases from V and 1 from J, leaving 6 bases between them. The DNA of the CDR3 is TGTGCCAGCAGGGGGCAGAACACCGGGGAGCTGTTTTTT. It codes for CASRGQNTGELFF.

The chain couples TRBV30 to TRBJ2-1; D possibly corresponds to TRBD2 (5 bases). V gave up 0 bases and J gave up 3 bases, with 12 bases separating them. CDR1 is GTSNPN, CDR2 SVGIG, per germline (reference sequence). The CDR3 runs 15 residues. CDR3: CAWSVMRTFYNEQFF. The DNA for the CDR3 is TGTGCCTGGAGTGTCATGAGGACTTTCTACAATGAGCAGTTCTTC.

CDR3 sequence (DNA): TGTGCCAGCTCACCAAGACAGGGGGAGCTGTTTTTT. Residues: CASSPRQGELFF. The chain joins TRBV18 to TRBJ2-2, with a possible D match to TRBD1 (5 bases). Germline V gene lookup returns CDR1 KGHSH and CDR2 LQKENI. The V gene lost 2 bases and the J gene lost 8 bases, with 6 bases spanning the gap. The CDR3 length is 12 residues.

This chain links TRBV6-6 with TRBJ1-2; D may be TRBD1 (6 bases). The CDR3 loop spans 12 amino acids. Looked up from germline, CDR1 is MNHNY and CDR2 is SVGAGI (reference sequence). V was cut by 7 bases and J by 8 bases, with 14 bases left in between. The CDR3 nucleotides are TGTGCCAGCAATTCGGGGGCGAGCGGCTACACCTTC. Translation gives CASNSGASGYTF.

The CDR3 DNA follows: TGTGCCAGCAGTGAGCTGACAGGGGCCTATGAAAAACTGTTTTTT. Protein product: CASSELTGAYEKLFF. This chain connects TRBV6-1 to TRBJ1-4, with 8 bases fitting TRBD1. Germline V CDR1 and CDR2: MNHNS, SASEGT. Unmatched junction bases numbered 6, after V lost 3 bases and J lost 6 bases. The CDR3 is 15 residues long.

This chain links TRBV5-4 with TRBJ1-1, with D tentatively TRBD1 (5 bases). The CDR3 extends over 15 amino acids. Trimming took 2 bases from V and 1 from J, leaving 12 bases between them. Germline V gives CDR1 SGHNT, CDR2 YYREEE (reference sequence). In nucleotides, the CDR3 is TGTGCCAGCAGCTTAGCCATTGGGGGGAACACTGAAGCTTTCTTT. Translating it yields CASSLAIGGNTEAFF.

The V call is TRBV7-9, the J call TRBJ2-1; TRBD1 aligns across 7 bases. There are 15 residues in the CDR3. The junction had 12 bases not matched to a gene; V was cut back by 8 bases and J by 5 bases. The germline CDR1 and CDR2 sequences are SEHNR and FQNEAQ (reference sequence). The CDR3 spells CASGPDRAGNNEQFF. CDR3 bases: TGTGCCAGCGGCCCTGACAGGGCTGGGAACAATGAGCAGTTCTTC.

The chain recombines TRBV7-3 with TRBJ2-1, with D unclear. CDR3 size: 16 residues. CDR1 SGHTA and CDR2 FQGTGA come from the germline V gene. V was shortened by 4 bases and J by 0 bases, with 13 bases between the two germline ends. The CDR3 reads CASSSHTSSSYNEQFF. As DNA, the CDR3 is TGTGCCAGCAGCTCACATACAAGCAGCTCCTACAATGAGCAGTTCTTC.

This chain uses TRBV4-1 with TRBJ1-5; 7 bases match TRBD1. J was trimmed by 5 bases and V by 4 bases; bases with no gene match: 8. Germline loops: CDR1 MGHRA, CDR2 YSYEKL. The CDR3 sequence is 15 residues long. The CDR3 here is CASSLHRDRDQPQHF. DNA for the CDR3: TGCGCCAGCAGCCTACACCGGGACAGAGATCAGCCCCAGCATTTT.

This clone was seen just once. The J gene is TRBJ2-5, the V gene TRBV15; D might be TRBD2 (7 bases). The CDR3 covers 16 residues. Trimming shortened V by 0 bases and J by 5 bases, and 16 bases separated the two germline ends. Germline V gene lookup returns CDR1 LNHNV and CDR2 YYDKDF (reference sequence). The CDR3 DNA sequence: TGTGCCACCAGCAGAGAGCTGGGAGGGGGTCAGGAGACCCAGTACTTC. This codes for CATSRELGGGQETQYF.

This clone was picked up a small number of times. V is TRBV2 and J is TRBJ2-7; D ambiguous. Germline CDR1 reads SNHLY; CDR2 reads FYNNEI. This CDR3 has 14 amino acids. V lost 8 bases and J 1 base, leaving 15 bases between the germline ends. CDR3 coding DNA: TGTGCCAGCGCTGATATGGGTTGGTCCTACGAGCAGTACTTC. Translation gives CASADMGWSYEQYF.

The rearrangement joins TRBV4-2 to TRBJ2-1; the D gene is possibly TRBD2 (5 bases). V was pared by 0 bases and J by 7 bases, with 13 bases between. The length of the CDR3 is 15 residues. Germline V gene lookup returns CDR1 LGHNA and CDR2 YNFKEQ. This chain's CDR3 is CASSQDYSRANEQFF. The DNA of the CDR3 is TGTGCCAGCAGCCAAGATTACTCGCGGGCTAATGAGCAGTTCTTC.